The 31 T cell receptor beta chains listed next were all sequenced from one sample in a study of cytomegalovirus exposure and HLA in healthy donors. PCR used 60 Vbeta primers and 13 Jbeta primers. The table came from immunoSEQ multiplex PCR; TCRdb's copy has only in-frame clones and leaves some out. The sample includes 90,000 to 150,000 clones, 81% of them seen just once. The source material was PBMCs. Receptors were obtained from a woman in her 40s in good health and CMV-seronegative.

The genes are TRBV30 and TRBJ1-6, with D possibly matching TRBD1 (6 bases). The CDR3 consists of 15 residues. Germline CDR1 and CDR2: GTSNPN and SVGIG (reference sequence). V lost 4 bases to trimming and J lost 0 bases, with 10 bases between them. The CDR3 loop reads CAWTRGSSYNSPLHF. In DNA form, the CDR3 reads TGTGCCTGGACCAGGGGAAGCTCCTATAATTCACCCCTCCACTTT.

This clone has just a few counts. This CDR3 reads CASSGEGSNQPQHF. The CDR3, as DNA: TGTGCCAGCAGTGGGGAGGGGAGCAATCAGCCCCAGCATTTT. V gene TRBV2 combines with J gene TRBJ1-5, with D perhaps matching TRBD1 (5 bases). The CDR3 has 14 amino acids. Trimming pared 4 bases from V and 1 base from J, leaving 8 bases between. Per the germline V gene, CDR1 is SNHLY and CDR2 is FYNNEI.

The V call is TRBV12-2, the J call TRBJ2-7; no DNA check was done on the table's D call, TRBD2. TRBV12-2 is an annotated pseudogene. The CDR3 spans 15 residues. The CDR3 DNA reads as TGTGCAAGTCGCCTTTTAGGAGCCGCCATGTACGAGCAGTACTTC. Residues: CASRLLGAAMYEQYF.

The V call is TRBV18, the J call TRBJ2-3; TRBD2 matches 7 bases. CDR1 is KGHSH, CDR2 LQKENI, per germline. The V segment lost 2 bases and the J segment 0 bases; nucleotides outside the gene matches: 5. CDR3 length: 16 residues. For the CDR3, the DNA is TGTGCCAGCTCACCATGGGGGGGGACGAGCACAGATACGCAGTATTTT. Translating it yields CASSPWGGTSTDTQYF.

The gene calls are TRBV9 and TRBJ2-1, with 10 bases that match TRBD2. The CDR3 length is 16 residues. V was pared by 6 bases and J by 0 bases, with 6 bases of the junction left unmatched. The germline V gene encodes CDR1 SGDLS and CDR2 YYNGEE. DNA of the CDR3: TGTGCCAGCACGCCGGGACTAGCGAGCTCCTACAATGAGCAGTTCTTC. Translating gives CASTPGLASSYNEQFF.

This clone was counted a few times. The CDR3 reads CASSIETGLRNIQYF. CDR3 bases: TGTGCCAGTAGTATAGAAACGGGGTTGAGGAACATTCAGTACTTC. The chain carries TRBV19 and TRBJ2-4, with D maybe TRBD2 (5 bases). In germline, CDR1 is LNHDA, CDR2 SQIVND (reference sequence). V was clipped by 0 bases and J by 7 bases, with 13 bases between them. The CDR3 consists of 15 residues.

The chain recombines TRBV5-1 with TRBJ1-5; 11 bases are a match to TRBD1. The CDR3 has 17 residues. The junction had 7 bases not matched to a gene; V was cut back by 0 bases and J by 5 bases. Germline values: CDR1 SGHRS, CDR2 YFSETQ. The CDR3 nucleotides are TGCGCCAGCAGCTTGGTGCCCTCGGGACAGGGGGATCAGCCCCAGCATTTT. Translation gives CASSLVPSGQGDQPQHF.

This clone has more than one count but fewer than ten. The chain is built from TRBV25-1 and TRBJ1-1; 7 bases are shared with TRBD1. Germline loops: CDR1 MGHDK, CDR2 SYGVNS. V lost 4 bases and J lost 8; bases outside the gene matches: 7. The CDR3 sequence is 13 residues long. Here the CDR3 DNA reads TGTGCCAGCAGTGGGACAGGCGGACACGAAGCTTTCTTT. It codes for CASSGTGGHEAFF.

V is TRBV7-8 and J is TRBJ1-4, with 8 bases matching TRBD1. V lost 4 bases to trimming and J lost 8 bases; unmatched junction nucleotides: 6. Germline lookup yields CDR1 SGHVS and CDR2 FQNEAQ. This CDR3 has 14 amino acids. The CDR3 sequence is CASSYTGQGEKLFF. The CDR3, as DNA: TGTGCCAGCAGCTACACCGGACAGGGCGAAAAACTGTTTTTT.

This rearrangement joins TRBV6-5 to TRBJ2-7, with a tentative D call TRBD1 (5 bases). CDR3 length: 13 residues. Trimming shortened V by 7 bases and J by 2 bases, and 12 bases separated the two germline ends. Germline V gene lookup returns CDR1 MNHEY and CDR2 SVGAGI. Written as DNA, the CDR3 is TGTGCCAGCAACCAGGGCCTTACCTACGAGCAGTACTTC. It yields the protein CASNQGLTYEQYF.

The chain uses TRBV10-2 and TRBJ1-2; TRBD1 is a possible D gene (5 bases). With 3 bases removed from V and 0 bases from J, the gap between germline ends came to 8 bases. Per germline, CDR1 WSHSY and CDR2 SAAADI. The CDR3 has 14 amino acids. The CDR3 DNA is TGCGCCAGCAGTGAATCAGGGCCTAACTATGGCTACACCTTC. Translated: CASSESGPNYGYTF.

This clone was observed once. As DNA, the CDR3 is TGTGCCAGCAGGCGGACAGGGGGGGTAGACACTGAAGCTTTCTTT. This encodes CASRRTGGVDTEAFF. V usage is TRBV7-3 and J usage is TRBJ1-1, with TRBD1 identical over 10 bases. The junction had 7 bases not matched to a gene; V was cut back by 6 bases and J by 3 bases. Per germline, CDR1 SGHTA and CDR2 FQGTGA. The CDR3 covers 15 residues.

This chain connects TRBV2 to TRBJ1-2, with TRBD1 identical over 7 bases. The V gene's germline CDR1 is SNHLY and CDR2 FYNNEI. The CDR3 contains 12 residues. The J segment lost 8 bases and the V segment lost 6 bases, leaving 6 bases of the junction unmatched. The CDR3 is CASRGNRGGYTF. In nucleotides, the CDR3 is TGTGCCAGCAGAGGAAACAGGGGAGGCTACACCTTC. Based on the CDR3 plus reference TRBV2 and TRBJ1-2, the full variable domain is EPEVTQTPSHQVTQMGQEVILRCVPISNHLYFYWYRQILGQKVEFLVSFYNNEISEKSEIFDDQFSVERPDGSNFTLKIRSTKLEDSAMYFCASRGNRGGYTFGSGTRLTVV.

The V call is TRBV7-6, the J call TRBJ2-7; TRBD2 aligns across 8 bases. CDR1 and CDR2 from the germline V gene are SGHVS and FNYEAQ. Trimming at V came to 5 bases and at J to 0 bases, leaving 6 bases not matched to a gene. The CDR3 contains 15 residues. The CDR3 protein is CASSLSGGDSYEQYF. The CDR3 DNA follows: TGTGCCAGCAGCCTCAGCGGGGGTGACTCCTACGAGCAGTACTTC.

The chain joins TRBV11-2 to TRBJ2-1; weak D call: TRBD1 (5 bases). Trimming pared 4 bases from V and 5 bases from J, leaving 27 bases between. The germline CDR1 and CDR2 sequences are SGHAT and FQNNGV. The CDR3 spans 19 residues. The CDR3 region is CASSWYKNPGFEADNEQFF. In nucleotides, the CDR3 is TGTGCCAGCAGCTGGTACAAAAACCCAGGGTTTGAGGCCGACAATGAGCAGTTCTTC.

The chain recombines TRBV5-1 with TRBJ1-2, with TRBD1 identical over 9 bases. The CDR3 runs 14 residues. V shed 4 bases, J shed 6 bases, and the junction held 7 bases outside the gene matches. Germline V lookup: CDR1 SGHRS, CDR2 YFSETQ. Written as DNA, the CDR3 is TGCGCCAGCAGCATCACAGGGGGCGCCGATGGCTACACCTTC. Translated: CASSITGGADGYTF.

This chain joins TRBV5-1 and TRBJ1-6, with D perhaps TRBD1 (6 bases). CDR1 is SGHRS and CDR2 is YFSETQ in the germline V gene. The CDR3 has 14 amino acids. V was cut by 6 bases and J by 5 bases, with 12 bases left in between. CDR3 protein: CASTDSAHNSPLHF. DNA for the CDR3: TGCGCCAGCACGGACAGCGCTCATAATTCACCCCTCCACTTT.

This clone turned up a few times. The chain combines TRBV6-1 with TRBJ2-7; TRBD2 agrees at 12 bases. The germline CDR1 and CDR2 sequences are MNHNS and SASEGT. This CDR3 contains 14 residues. J gave up 4 bases and V 6 bases, and 4 bases lay outside the gene matches. The CDR3: CASSAGLAGYEQYF. In DNA form, the CDR3 reads TGTGCCAGCAGCGCGGGACTAGCGGGTTACGAGCAGTACTTC.

The chain employs TRBV6-1 and TRBJ2-7; D unresolved. Germline CDR1 reads MNHNS; CDR2 reads SASEGT. V was shortened by 4 bases and J by 2 bases, with 9 bases between the two germline ends. This CDR3 contains 13 residues. In DNA, the CDR3 is TGTGCCAGCAGTGCAAAGCATCCCTACGAGCAGTACTTC. The encoded protein is CASSAKHPYEQYF.

This chain links TRBV19 with TRBJ1-4; D uncertain. The CDR3 is 16 amino acids. V gave up 7 bases and J gave up 6 bases, with 21 bases separating them. CDR1 LNHDA and CDR2 SQIVND come from the germline V gene (reference sequence). The CDR3 nucleotides read TGTGCCAGTAATCATGTTTTGGGAGCCGGTGATGAAAAACTGTTTTTT. As protein: CASNHVLGAGDEKLFF. The variable domain in full, with the rest retrieved from reference TRBV19 and TRBJ1-4, is DGGITQSPKYLFRKEGQNVTLSCEQNLNHDAMYWYRQDPGQGLRLIYYSQIVNDFQKGDIAEGYSVSREKKESFPLTVTSAQKNPTAFYLCASNHVLGAGDEKLFFGSGTQLSVL.

This clone occurred once. This chain connects TRBV4-1 to TRBJ1-1, with 9 positions matching TRBD1. Trimming cost V 4 bases and J 5 bases; bases outside gene matches: 2. The CDR3 is 13 amino acids. From germline, CDR1 is MGHRA and CDR2 YSYEKL. The CDR3 nucleotides are TGCGCCAGCAGCCGGGACAGGGTAACTGAAGCTTTCTTT. Its translation is CASSRDRVTEAFF.

The chain has TRBV11-2 and TRBJ2-2; D remains unclear. With 5 bases removed from V and 5 bases from J, the gap between germline ends came to 12 bases. Germline V gene data show CDR1 as SGHAT and CDR2 as FQNNGV. The CDR3 runs 14 residues. Here the CDR3 reads CASSRDSYTGELFF. In DNA, the CDR3 is TGTGCCAGCAGCCGCGACTCATATACCGGGGAGCTGTTTTTT.

V usage is TRBV19 and J usage is TRBJ2-1; 9 bases agree with TRBD2. V lost 3 bases and J lost 8; bases outside the gene matches: 8. The CDR3 spans 15 residues. Germline V gene lookup returns CDR1 LNHDA and CDR2 SQIVND (reference sequence). The CDR3: CASSIQAGGPYEQFF. The DNA for the CDR3 is TGTGCCAGTAGTATCCAGGCGGGGGGGCCCTATGAGCAGTTCTTC.

The chain couples TRBV7-9 to TRBJ2-5, with TRBD1 identical over 7 bases. The CDR3 contains 12 residues. Unmatched junction bases numbered 5, after V lost 8 bases and J lost 5 bases. Germline V lookup: CDR1 SEHNR, CDR2 FQNEAQ (reference sequence). CDR3: CASATGSETQYF. DNA for the CDR3: TGTGCCAGCGCGACAGGGTCGGAGACCCAGTACTTC.

The rearrangement uses TRBV9 and TRBJ1-3; D gene ambiguous. The ends were cut back, 5 bases at V and 0 bases at J, with 12 bases in the middle. CDR1 and CDR2 from the germline V gene are SGDLS and YYNGEE. The CDR3 totals 15 residues. The CDR3 region has the DNA TGTGCCAGCAGTTCTAACACAGACTCTGGAAACACCATATATTTT. Translating gives CASSSNTDSGNTIYF.

The chain is built from TRBV6-1 and TRBJ2-5; 8 bases agree with TRBD1. V gave up 7 bases and J gave up 5 bases; unmatched junction bases: 12. There are 15 residues in the CDR3. Germline loops: CDR1 MNHNS, CDR2 SASEGT. In DNA form, the CDR3 reads TGTGCCAGCACGGACAGGGTCGGCCGGGGGGAGACCCAGTACTTC. Translating it yields CASTDRVGRGETQYF.

The chain combines TRBV28 with TRBJ2-1; 10 nucleotides agree with TRBD2. The CDR3 has 16 amino acids. Trimming removed 6 bases from V and 1 base from J; junction bases left unmatched: 6. CDR1 is MDHEN and CDR2 is SYDVKM in the germline V gene. The CDR3 loop reads CASSTTSGLSYNEQFF. DNA of the CDR3: TGTGCCAGCAGCACGACTAGCGGGTTGTCCTACAATGAGCAGTTCTTC. Full variable domain (remainder filled in from reference TRBV28 and TRBJ2-1): DVKVTQSSRYLVKRTGEKVFLECVQDMDHENMFWYRQDPGLGLRLIYFSYDVKMKEKGDIPEGYSVSREKKERFSLILESASTNQTSMYLCASSTTSGLSYNEQFFGPGTRLTVL.

This clone was observed once. The rearrangement joins TRBV30 to TRBJ1-2; 7 bases line up with TRBD1. Germline V gene data show CDR1 as GTSNPN and CDR2 as SVGIG (reference sequence). V lost 2 bases, J lost 1 base, and 7 bases stayed unmatched. This CDR3 is built from 15 residues. The CDR3 DNA sequence: TGTGCCTGGAGTCGACCCACAGGGGTTAACTATGGCTACACCTTC. It specifies CAWSRPTGVNYGYTF.

There are a few counts of this clone. The CDR3 sequence is CASRSISPGNSPLHF. CDR3 sequence (DNA): TGTGCCAGCCGAAGTATCTCCCCGGGTAATTCACCCCTCCACTTT. This chain joins TRBV27 and TRBJ1-6; the D is unclear. This CDR3 has 15 amino acids. Germline V CDR1 and CDR2: MNHEY, SMNVEV (reference sequence). Trimming shortened V by 8 bases and J by 6 bases, and 17 bases separated the two germline ends.

V gene TRBV5-6 combines with J gene TRBJ2-7; the match to TRBD1 covers 7 bases. CDR1 is SGHDT and CDR2 is YYEEEE in the germline V gene. The CDR3 sequence is 14 residues long. V was clipped by 6 bases and J by 2 bases; unmatched bases: 8. As DNA, the CDR3 is TGTGCCAGCACCGAAACAGGGGACCCCTACGAGCAGTACTTC. This codes for CASTETGDPYEQYF.

The rearrangement uses TRBV19 and TRBJ1-2; tentatively, D is TRBD1 (5 bases). CDR1 and CDR2 from the germline V gene are LNHDA and SQIVND (reference sequence). CDR3 length: 15 residues. The V end lost 3 bases, the J end lost 0 bases, and 11 bases lay between the germline ends. The CDR3 coding sequence is TGTGCCAGTAGTATTGGTCACAGGACTAACTATGGCTACACCTTC. Its translation is CASSIGHRTNYGYTF.